Listed below are T cell receptor beta chains from one sample, sequenced in a study of blood T cell repertoires in COVID-19. Clones were read by immunoSEQ multiplex PCR, and TCRdb kept only the in-frame ones, dropping some. Here the sample spans roughly 150,000 clones, around 85% being singletons. Sequencing was done on a sample of peripheral blood. The receptors come from an elderly woman with COVID-19, enrolled during active disease. CDR3s include the opening cysteine and the closing phenylalanine or tryptophan. A D gene is named only where the DNA matches it firmly. Some rows have no size entry. The others give once, few or many, or a class for an expanded clone.

TRBJ1-1 | once | TRBV5-8 | - | CASSLVGGRTEAFF | TGTGCCAGCAGTTTGGTCGGGGGGCGAACTGAAGCTTTCTTT
TRBJ1-1 | - | TRBV10-3 | TRBD1 | CAIGQGIENTEAFF | TGTGCCATAGGACAGGGGATAGAGAACACTGAAGCTTTCTTT
TRBJ1-5 | - | TRBV11-1 | - | CASSLLDRIRRQPQHF | TGTGCCAGCAGCTTGCTCGACAGGATTCGTCGTCAGCCCCAGCATTTT
TRBJ1-2 | once | TRBV6-5 | - | CASSYGRTRYGYTF | TGTGCCAGCAGTTACGGTCGCACCCGGTATGGCTACACCTTC
TRBJ1-2 | once | TRBV28 | - | CATQSGGYAGAYGYTF | TGTGCCACCCAGAGTGGAGGGTACGCGGGTGCCTATGGCTACACCTTC
TRBJ2-7 | once | TRBV7-3 | TRBD2 | CASSLDSGRAGYEQYF | TGTGCCAGCAGCTTAGATAGCGGGAGGGCCGGGTACGAGCAGTACTTC
TRBJ2-7 | - | TRBV5-1 | TRBD2 | CASSSTSGSAEQYF | TGCGCCAGCAGCTCGACTAGCGGGAGTGCCGAGCAGTACTTC
TRBJ2-7 | - | TRBV2 | - | CASSGTVRSYEQYF | TGTGCCAGCAGTGGGACAGTCAGATCATACGAGCAGTACTTC
TRBJ2-5 | - | TRBV5-5 | - | CASSPPQGAETQYF | TGTGCCAGCAGCCCCCCACAGGGAGCGGAGACCCAGTACTTC
TRBJ1-5 | - | TRBV20-1 | - | CSASQGVNQPQHF | TGCAGTGCTAGTCAAGGGGTCAATCAGCCCCAGCATTTT
TRBJ2-2 | few | TRBV2 | - | CATRRRLGATGELFF | TGTGCCACCCGCCGCCGACTAGGTGCGACCGGGGAGCTGTTTTTT
TRBJ1-5 | once | TRBV5-1 | - | CASSLGWEGQPQHF | TGCGCCAGCAGCTTGGGCTGGGAGGGGCAGCCCCAGCATTTT
TRBJ2-1 | few | TRBV2 | - | CASSYAREEQFF | TGTGCCAGCAGTTACGCTCGTGAGGAGCAGTTCTTC
TRBJ1-6 | - | TRBV14 | - | CASSQAGQGNSPLHF | TGTGCCAGCAGCCAAGCTGGGCAGGGGAATTCACCCCTCCACTTT
TRBJ1-5 | - | TRBV28 | - | CATQDNQGQPQHF | TGTGCCACCCAGGACAACCAGGGTCAGCCCCAGCATTTT